A selection of T cell receptor beta chains follows, all from one sample in a study of a mutant IDH1 vaccine in newly diagnosed glioma. Here immunoSEQ multiplex PCR was the method, and the copy in TCRdb shows in-frame clones only, minus some. The table has fewer than 65,000 clones, roughly 80% seen once. The starting material was PBMCs, obtained from a glioma patient treated with radiotherapy, temozolomide or both. Receptors originate from a woman in her 40s with glioma. The CDR3 runs from the conserved cysteine through the conserved F or W. D genes are given only for firm matches. The size entry is marked missing in some rows and otherwise reads once, few, many or a size class.

TRBV7-3	NA	NA	TRBJ2-4	CASSLTGNIQYF	TGTGCCAGCAGCTTAACTGGGAACATTCAGTACTTC
TRBV9	TRBD2	NA	TRBJ2-3	CASSPSGLAGGRSTDTQYF	TGTGCCAGCAGCCCTTCGGGACTAGCGGGGGGGCGAAGCACAGATACGCAGTATTTT
TRBV7-6	NA	NA	TRBJ2-7	CASSLSPSSYEQYF	TGTGCCAGCAGCTTATCCCCTAGCTCCTACGAGCAGTACTTC
TRBV18	NA	NA	TRBJ1-1	CASSPAAGLNTEAFF	TGTGCCAGCTCACCAGCGGCTGGGTTGAACACTGAAGCTTTCTTT
TRBV7-8	NA	few	TRBJ1-5	CASSTGPLKAQHF	TGTGCCAGCAGCACCGGGCCGCTCAAGGCCCAGCATTTT
TRBV4-1	TRBD1	NA	TRBJ1-4	CASSQVVGQADQKLFF	TGCGCCAGCAGCCAAGTAGTGGGACAGGCTGATCAAAAACTGTTTTTT
TRBV25-1	NA	once	TRBJ1-2	CASSETHQGGYTF	TGTGCCAGCAGTGAAACCCACCAGGGAGGCTACACCTTC
TRBV2	TRBD2	NA	TRBJ2-7	CASSERDYPYEQYF	TGTGCCAGCAGTGAACGGGACTATCCCTACGAGCAGTACTTC
TRBV28	NA	few	TRBJ1-1	CASMWGNTEAFF	TGTGCCAGCATGTGGGGGAACACTGAAGCTTTCTTT
TRBV19	NA	NA	TRBJ2-1	CASLGGDYNEQFF	TGTGCCAGCCTCGGTGGGGACTACAATGAGCAGTTCTTC
TRBV5-1	TRBD1	NA	TRBJ1-1	CASRLTGTTEAFF	TGCGCCAGCCGGCTGACAGGGACCACTGAAGCTTTCTTT
TRBV10-3	NA	once	TRBJ1-3	CAISAGGLTGNTIYF	TGTGCCATCAGTGCCGGAGGGCTTACTGGAAACACCATATATTTT
TRBV7-2	TRBD2	once	TRBJ2-2	CASSFFLLIGGTNTGELFF	TGTGCCAGCAGCTTCTTTCTTCTCATCGGGGGGACGAACACCGGGGAGCTGTTTTTT
TRBV6-1	TRBD1	NA	TRBJ2-1	CASRDRGLNEQFF	TGTGCCAGCCGGGACAGGGGGCTCAATGAGCAGTTCTTC
TRBV5-1	TRBD1	NA	TRBJ1-2	CASSFGTGGHYGYTF	TGCGCCAGCAGCTTCGGGACAGGGGGACACTATGGCTACACCTTC
TRBV6-5	NA	NA	TRBJ1-1	CASSYSRATMNTEAFF	TGTGCCAGCAGTTACTCGAGGGCAACCATGAACACTGAAGCTTTCTTT
TRBV9	NA	NA	TRBJ2-5	CASSPGDGKETQYF	TGTGCCAGCAGCCCAGGGGACGGCAAAGAGACCCAGTACTTC
TRBV6-1	NA	NA	TRBJ2-3	CASRIVGGGTDTQYF	TGTGCCAGCAGGATAGTCGGGGGCGGCACAGATACGCAGTATTTT
TRBV19	NA	NA	TRBJ1-5	CASSIVSGGRPQHF	TGTGCCAGTAGTATAGTCTCCGGGGGGCGGCCCCAGCATTTT
TRBV7-9	NA	once	TRBJ1-1	CASSLESIAATEAFF	TGTGCCAGCAGCCTCGAGTCTATAGCTGCCACTGAAGCTTTCTTT
TRBV7-8	NA	few	TRBJ1-1	CASSSIYRDGSMNTEAFF	TGTGCCAGCAGCTCAATCTACCGGGACGGAAGCATGAACACTGAAGCTTTCTTT
TRBV4-3	NA	once	TRBJ1-3	CASSQGSSGNTIYF	TGCGCCAGCAGCCAAGGTTCGTCTGGAAACACCATATATTTT
TRBV5-3	NA	NA	TRBJ2-7	CAGTVGGDEQYF	TGTGCCGGGACGGTTGGGGGTGACGAGCAGTACTTC
TRBV25-1	NA	few	TRBJ1-1	CASSTQRTEAFF	TGTGCCAGCAGTACCCAAAGGACTGAAGCTTTCTTT